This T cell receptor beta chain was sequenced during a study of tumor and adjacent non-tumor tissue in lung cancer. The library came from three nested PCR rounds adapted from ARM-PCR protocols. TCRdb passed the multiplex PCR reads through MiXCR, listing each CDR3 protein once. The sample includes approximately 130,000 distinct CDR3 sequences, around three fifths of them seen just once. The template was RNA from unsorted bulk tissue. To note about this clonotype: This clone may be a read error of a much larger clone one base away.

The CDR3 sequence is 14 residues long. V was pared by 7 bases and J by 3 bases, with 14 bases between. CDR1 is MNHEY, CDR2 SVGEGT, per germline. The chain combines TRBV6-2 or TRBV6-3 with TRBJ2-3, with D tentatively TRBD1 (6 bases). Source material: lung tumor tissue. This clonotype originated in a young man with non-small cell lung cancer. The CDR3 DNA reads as TGTGCCAGCACTCGATGGGACAATACAGATACGCAGTATTTT. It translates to CASTRWDNTDTQYF.